What follows describes a single T cell receptor beta chain. This clone's antigen is unknown. The record has no base qualities; no much larger clone is one base away. Whole blood was collected in K2EDTA tubes by collaborating institutions according to the institutions' own protocols. For TCRbeta analysis, collaborators shipped samples in one of three forms: frozen whole blood, isolated PBMCs, or DNA extracted from either of those sample types. TCRbeta CDR3 regions were amplified from genomic DNA using the immunoSEQ Assay, a bias-controlled multiplex PCR. On the study's bioinformatics: The number of nucleated cells in each sample was estimated from the amplification of reference gene primers within the assay. Sequence reads were collapsed and filtered to measure the absolute abundance of every unique TCRbeta CDR3 rearrangement. For each sample, productive Simpson clonality was calculated as the square root of Simpson's diversity index over productive rearrangements. In its TCRdb copy, this immuneACCESS table keeps in-frame sequences only and misses some clones. Where compared with another copy, unresolved V genes explain less than half of these, and the others have no known cause. Clonal size and the V and J genes are those of that table, whereas D and trimming came from the DNA. This sample has 100,000 to 120,000 clones in its table, and 75% to 85% of those were observed once. The top ten clonotypes cover roughly 9.4% of the sample.

This specimen belongs to a study of blood T cell repertoires in COVID-19 (dated by TCRdb to the early 2020s). For context, the study as a whole: Samples covering the acute and convalescent phases of COVID-19 were provided by collaborators in the United States, Italy and Spain. The material from the prospective study consisted of cDNA or gDNA derived from T cells, B-cell-depleted T cells, or PBMCs. Subjects who had been exposed to COVID-19, were actively infected with it, or had recovered from it provided the deeply sampled blood TCRbeta repertoires that made up the dataset. A de-identified subject ID, COVID-19 status, age in years and sex were almost always included in the sample metadata. The repertoires were released in a freely available public database intended as a resource for research on the immune response to SARS-CoV-2. Samples came from the ongoing ImmuneRACE study (first 160 participants) plus 1,254 subjects from 6 global collaborators. Where HLA class I and class II types were available, the types were taken from metadata supplied by the sample provider, not from assay-based typing.

Findings and caveats that apply to the study as a whole: Clinical and demographic metadata were provided uncurated, with the amount varying by source and participant.

The germline V end is reduced by 4 bases and the J end by 8 bases; junction bases left unmatched: 6. Reading from cysteine to phenylalanine, the CDR3 counts 15 amino acids. This entry keeps only the CDR3 DNA: 45 bases, framed from base 1. The germline V gene yields LGHNA for CDR1 and YSLEER for CDR2. Source material: peripheral blood. Recombination joined TRBV4-3 with TRBJ1-4, and 11 junction bases match TRBD1. This receptor was identified in a woman in her 70s with acute or convalescent COVID-19. The nucleotide sequence is given as TGCGCCAGCAGCCCCGGACAGGGGGCAAACGAAAAACTGTTTTTT. This yields the protein CASSPGQGANEKLFF.